These 14 T cell receptor beta chains came from one sample sequenced in a study of siplizumab effects on memory and regulatory T cells. Data came from immunoSEQ multiplex PCR; TCRdb stores just in-frame clones and leaves some out. This table has 100,000 or so clones, approximately 92% appearing once. Sequenced: CD4+ T cells sorted from blood. These receptor sequences come from a human donor in good health. Some clones in this sample may be carry-over from other donors' samples.

The rearrangement links TRBV5-6 to TRBJ2-2; D unclear. The CDR3 has 13 amino acids. The V gene's germline CDR1 is SGHDT and CDR2 YYEEEE. Trimming removed 2 bases at V and 7 bases at J, with 9 bases between. In nucleotides, the CDR3 is TGTGCCAGCAGCTTACGCCTGGTCGGGGAGCTGTTTTTT. It translates to CASSLRLVGELFF.

The chain has TRBV11-3 and TRBJ2-1, with D unclear. This CDR3 has 13 residues. CDR1 is SGHNT, CDR2 YENEEA, per germline. The germline V and J ends were trimmed by 3 bases and 1 base, with 4 bases remaining between them. The CDR3 spells CASSLASYNEQFF. CDR3 in DNA: TGTGCCAGCAGCTTGGCTTCCTACAATGAGCAGTTCTTC.

The gene calls are TRBV19 and TRBJ1-2, with TRBD1 matching 10 bases. Trimming removed 5 bases from V and 4 bases from J; junction bases left unmatched: 4. Germline loops: CDR1 LNHDA, CDR2 SQIVND (reference sequence). The CDR3 runs to 14 residues. Here the CDR3 reads CASSLGQGSYGYTF. The CDR3 DNA follows: TGTGCCAGTAGTCTGGGACAGGGGTCCTATGGCTACACCTTC.

The CDR3 region has the DNA TGTGCCAGCAGTTTCCGTTCTGGGGCCAACGTCCTGACTTTC. This translates into CASSFRSGANVLTF. The rearrangement uses TRBV2 and TRBJ2-6; D gene ambiguous. Germline V CDR1 and CDR2: SNHLY, FYNNEI. The CDR3 length is 14 residues. V lost 5 bases, J lost 1 base, and 6 bases lay in between. Based on the CDR3 plus reference TRBV2 and TRBJ2-6, the full variable domain is EPEVTQTPSHQVTQMGQEVILRCVPISNHLYFYWYRQILGQKVEFLVSFYNNEISEKSEIFDDQFSVERPDGSNFTLKIRSTKLEDSAMYFCASSFRSGANVLTFGAGSRLTVL.

The rearrangement links TRBV18 to TRBJ2-3, with 13 bases aligning to TRBD2. The V gene's germline CDR1 is KGHSH and CDR2 LQKENI. The CDR3 totals 18 residues. The junction had 8 bases not matched to a gene; V was cut back by 4 bases and J by 1 base. The CDR3 sequence: CASSHRTSGRTGTDTQYF. For the CDR3, the DNA is TGTGCCAGCTCACACCGGACTAGCGGGAGAACTGGCACAGATACGCAGTATTTT.

This clone has just one count. The chain employs TRBV9 and TRBJ2-3; 10 bases match TRBD1. Germline V gene sequence: CDR1 SGDLS, CDR2 YYNGEE. The CDR3 covers 15 residues. J gave up 4 bases and V 2 bases, and 4 bases lay outside the gene matches. CDR3 sequence (DNA): TGTGCCAGCAGCGTGCCCGGGACAGGGGCAGATACGCAGTATTTT. The encoded protein is CASSVPGTGADTQYF.

The chain carries TRBV28 and TRBJ2-7; D perhaps matches TRBD2 (5 bases). The germline V and J ends were trimmed by 7 bases and 0 bases, with 10 bases remaining between them. CDR1 and CDR2 (germline): MDHEN, SYDVKM. CDR3 size: 13 residues. The CDR3 DNA is TGTGCCAGCACCTCGGGGAGCTCCTACGAGCAGTACTTC. Residues: CASTSGSSYEQYF.

Concerning this clone: A junction end diverges from the germline sequence, so it may reflect a read error. This chain joins TRBV7-7 and TRBJ2-7; D is uncertain. The CDR3 has 14 residues. The germline CDR1 and CDR2 sequences are SSHAT and FNYEAQ (reference sequence). CDR3 DNA sequence: TGTGCTAGCAGCCCAGACCCGAGCTCCTACGAGCAGTACTTC. Its protein product is CASSPDPSSYEQYF. The full variable domain, rest sourced from reference TRBV7-7 and TRBJ2-7, is GAGVSQSPRYKVTKRGQDVTLRCDPISSHATLYWYQQALGQGPEFLTYFNYEAQPDKSGLPSDRFSAERPEGSISTLTIQRTEQRDSAMYRCASSPDPSSYEQYFGPGTRLTVT.

This chain uses TRBV18 with TRBJ2-7; a weak D match, TRBD1 (6 bases). CDR3 length: 15 residues. Trimming pared 0 bases from V and 6 bases from J, leaving 15 bases between. CDR1 is KGHSH, CDR2 LQKENI, per germline. For the CDR3, the DNA is TGTGCCAGCTCACCACCTACCCAGGGGAGCGGCGAGCAGTACTTC. Its protein is CASSPPTQGSGEQYF.

The chain uses TRBV13 and TRBJ2-7; TRBD2 matches at 10 bases. J was trimmed by 9 bases and V by 5 bases; bases with no gene match: 19. This CDR3 is built from 17 residues. Germline CDR1 is PRHDT and CDR2 is FYEKMQ (reference sequence). The CDR3 nucleotides read TGTGCCAGCAGCGACTCCTCAATCGGGACTAGCGCACAGACGCAGTACTTC. It codes for CASSDSSIGTSAQTQYF. Filled out from reference TRBV13 and TRBJ2-7, the complete variable domain reads AAGVIQSPRHLIKEKRETATLKCYPIPRHDTVYWYQQGPGQDPQFLISFYEKMQSDKGSIPDRFSAQQFSDYHSELNMSSLELGDSALYFCASSDSSIGTSAQTQYFGPGTRLTVT.

V is TRBV19 and J is TRBJ1-3; D is uncertain. Germline loops: CDR1 LNHDA, CDR2 SQIVND (reference sequence). The CDR3 totals 14 residues. V shed 5 bases and J shed 2 bases, with 10 bases lying between them. The CDR3 loop is CASSGGFTGNTIYF. The CDR3 nucleotides read TGTGCCAGTAGTGGAGGCTTTACTGGAAACACCATATATTTT.

The V and J genes are TRBV19 and TRBJ2-3; weak D call: TRBD2 (6 bases). The V end lost 7 bases, the J end lost 8 bases, and 13 bases lay between the germline ends. Germline V gene sequence: CDR1 LNHDA, CDR2 SQIVND (reference sequence). This CDR3 region has 12 residues. The CDR3 here is CASTRLGGTQYF. In DNA form, the CDR3 reads TGTGCCAGTACCCGATTGGGGGGTACGCAGTATTTT.

This clone came up a few times. This chain links TRBV2 with TRBJ1-1; 8 nucleotides line up with TRBD1. CDR1 and CDR2 from the germline V gene are SNHLY and FYNNEI. V dropped 4 bases and J dropped 2; count of bases not matched to a gene: 3. The CDR3 totals 14 residues. In DNA form, the CDR3 reads TGTGCCAGCAGTGTGGACAGGGTTAACACTGAAGCTTTCTTT. It is translated as CASSVDRVNTEAFF.

The genes are TRBV27 and TRBJ2-2; 13 nucleotides match TRBD2. The J segment lost 5 bases and the V segment lost 7 bases, leaving 13 bases of the junction unmatched. This CDR3 is 18 amino acids long. Germline CDR1 reads MNHEY; CDR2 reads SMNVEV (reference sequence). CDR3 coding DNA: TGTGCCAGCAACGGATTCGGGACTAGCGGGATGGGGACCGGGGAGCTGTTTTTT. Its translation: CASNGFGTSGMGTGELFF.